This TCR beta chain was captured by sequencing in a study of PD-1 blockade in classical Hodgkin lymphoma. Study-wide points: The study found that TCR diversity rose significantly by C4D1 in CD4+ but not CD8+ cells.

The table came from immunoSEQ multiplex PCR; TCRdb's copy has only in-frame clones and leaves some out. The sample shows roughly 30,000 clones, 84% of them seen only once. The junction had 4 bases not matched to a gene; V was cut back by 6 bases and J by 2 bases. The germline V gene has CDR1 LNHDA and CDR2 SQIVND (reference sequence). The CDR3 runs 14 residues. About this clone: As yet, its antigen is unknown.

The time point: cycle 4 day 1 (C4D1), after five to seven weeks of nivolumab. Each patient relapsed following autologous stem cell transplantation, and prior brentuximab vedotin exposure differed. Researchers report purifying CD4+ T cells from thawed PBMCs by magnetic negative selection. Specimen: CD4+ T cells from blood, collected before the fourth cycle of nivolumab. J is TRBJ2-5 and V is TRBV19; 9 positions agree with TRBD2. This clonotype was sampled from a human donor with classical Hodgkin lymphoma. The chain's CDR3 is CASRLAGGQETQYF. The CDR3 DNA follows: TGTGCCAGTAGATTGGCGGGGGGGCAAGAGACCCAGTACTTC.